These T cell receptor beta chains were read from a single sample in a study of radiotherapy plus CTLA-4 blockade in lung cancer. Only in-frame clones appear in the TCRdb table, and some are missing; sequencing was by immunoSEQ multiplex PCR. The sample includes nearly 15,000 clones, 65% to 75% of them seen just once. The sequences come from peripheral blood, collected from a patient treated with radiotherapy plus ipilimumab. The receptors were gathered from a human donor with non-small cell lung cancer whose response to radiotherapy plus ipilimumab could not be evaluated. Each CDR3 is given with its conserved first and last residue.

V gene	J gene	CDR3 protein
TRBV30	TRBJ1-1	CAWSVQLEVAEAFF
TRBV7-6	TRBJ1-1	CASSLRANTEAFF
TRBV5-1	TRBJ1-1	CASSWGQGNPEAFF
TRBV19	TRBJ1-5	CASTSSVAQPQHF
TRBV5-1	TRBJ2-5	CASSSVVREETQYF
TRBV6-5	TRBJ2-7	CASRLRTVSSYEQYF
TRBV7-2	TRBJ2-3	CASSPQGIVGDTQYF
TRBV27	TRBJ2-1	CASSAGGAPYNEQFF
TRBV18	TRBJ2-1	CASSASMTGTGGEQFF
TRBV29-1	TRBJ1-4	CSAISTNEKLFF
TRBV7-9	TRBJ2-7	CASSLAGLVYEQYF
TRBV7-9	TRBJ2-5	CASSFSGRGKGETQYF
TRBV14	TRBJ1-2	CASSHRLYGYTF
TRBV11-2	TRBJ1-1	CASSQGLRLVRSEAFF
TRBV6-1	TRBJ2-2	CASKIDYTREELFF
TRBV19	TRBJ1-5	CASSIRGGAHQPQHF
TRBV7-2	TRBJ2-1	CASSLGATEREQFF
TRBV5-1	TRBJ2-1	CASSFGGDNEQFF
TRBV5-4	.	CASSLAGRGSYEQYF
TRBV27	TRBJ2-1	CASSTLSSYNEQFF
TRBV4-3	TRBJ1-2	CASSQDLTGGIYGYTF
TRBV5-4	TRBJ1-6	CASSKADRGRGNSPLHF
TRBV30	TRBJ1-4	CAWSGQGIGKLFF
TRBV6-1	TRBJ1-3	CASSSSDSSGNTIYF
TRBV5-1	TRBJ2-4	CASSLDTGSAKNIQYF
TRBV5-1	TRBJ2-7	CASSLEGAQPYEQYF
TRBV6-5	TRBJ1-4	CASSYGGGTPREKLFF
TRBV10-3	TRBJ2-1	CAITPGTSLNEQFF
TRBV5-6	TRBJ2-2	CASSSGTATGELFF
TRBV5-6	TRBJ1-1	CASSWMGQLMNTEAFF
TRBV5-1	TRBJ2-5	CASSRTGGAGETQYF
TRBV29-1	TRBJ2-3	CSVEGTGWGTDTQYF
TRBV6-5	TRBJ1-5	CASSFSHSSNQPQHF
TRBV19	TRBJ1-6	CASSIRTGPGSPLHF
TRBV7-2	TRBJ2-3	CASSFLSGGWTDTQYF
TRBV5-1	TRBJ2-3	CASSLAPGHLITDTQYF
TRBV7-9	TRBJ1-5	CASSVDGLDQPQHF
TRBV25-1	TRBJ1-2	CASSEWEDPGGYTF
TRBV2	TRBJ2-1	CASSVRRGLDEQFF
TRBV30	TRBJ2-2	CAWEGQANTGELFF
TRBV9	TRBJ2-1	CASSVGPGNIQGEQFF
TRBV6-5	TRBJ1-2	CASRPTVNYGYTF
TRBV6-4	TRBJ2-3	CASSDSATGGADTQYF
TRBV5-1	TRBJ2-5	CASSLLDLSSRGQQETQYF
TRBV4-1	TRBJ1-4	CASRKGVLGEKLFF
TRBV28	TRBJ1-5	CASSPPAGIGYSNQPQHF
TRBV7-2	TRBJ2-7	CASSLRGTDYEQYF
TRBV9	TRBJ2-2	CASSVDLARDTGELFF
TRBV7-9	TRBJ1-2	CASSSDRIANYGYTF
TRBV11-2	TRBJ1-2	CASSPDTNYGYTF
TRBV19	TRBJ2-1	CASSITGTKHNEQFF
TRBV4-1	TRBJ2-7	CASSLQYGTSGTYEQYF
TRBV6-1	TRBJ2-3	CASSVGAGGPTDTQYF
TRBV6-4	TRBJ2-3	CASSISGGNTQYF